This TCR beta chain emerged from a study of T cells in Graves' hyperthyroidism and ophthalmopathy. Amplification of TCR beta CDR3 regions was performed using RNA transcripts as template. An initial round of RT-PCR targeting the TCR CDR3 relied on the HTBI primer set. TCRdb re-called the multiplex PCR reads through MiXCR, storing one row per CDR3 protein. The data show 600,000 to 800,000 distinct CDR3 sequences, just over 35% seen once. Graves' hyperthyroidism showing no ophthalmopathy progression within 18 months was considered stable. Exclusion of a patient resulted from uncontrolled infection, other autoimmune disease, pregnancy or lactation. The ends were cut back, 8 bases at V and 4 bases at J, with 9 bases in the middle. CDR1 is ENHRY and CDR2 is SYGVKD in the germline V gene. The CDR3 has 13 amino acids.

The V gene is TRBV10-3, the J gene TRBJ2-6; D not certain. Sequenced sample: blood. The sequence came from a woman aged 40 to 50 with Graves' hyperthyroidism. The CDR3 region is CAIGLAGANVLTF. CDR3 sequence (DNA): TGTGCCATCGGCCTGGCAGGGGCCAACGTCCTGACTTTC.